This TCR beta chain is from a study of shared clonotypes between healthy human individuals. This clone has just one count. Division of CD4+ cells produced a CD45RA+ naive subset and a CD45RA-negative memory subset. Germline V gives CDR1 MNHNS, CDR2 SASEGT. There are 16 residues in the CDR3. Trimming took 1 base from V and 6 from J, leaving 16 bases between them. TCRdb's copy holds only in-frame clones and misses some; the assay was immunoSEQ multiplex PCR. The sample comprises hundreds of thousands of clones, about 74% of which are singletons, and around 1.6% rests with the top ten. Sequencing was carried out using memory CD4+ T cells sorted from blood. Subset defined: CD45RA-negative fraction. This receptor was identified in a woman in her thirties in good health. This chain uses TRBV6-1 with TRBJ1-3; D is unclear. This CDR3 is CASSEDLRSFINTIYF. CDR3 nucleotide sequence: TGTGCCAGCAGTGAAGACTTACGCTCTTTCATAAACACCATATATTTT.